The clone carrying this T cell receptor beta chain showed up just a few times. Its antigen is as yet unknown. These data come from a study of blood T cells in healthy people across ages. Points from the study as a whole: Strongly correlated with naive T cell percentage was TCR beta diversity. In long-lived donors, naive CD4+ cell counts and diversity exceeded those of aged donors.

Germline assignment: CDR1 SQVTM and CDR2 ANQGSEA. V lost 3 bases, J lost 1 base, and 13 bases lay in between. The CDR3 runs to 16 residues. Primers used in a second PCR of roughly 6 to 11 cycles were a sample-barcoded 5' primer and a J-beta primer mix. Carrying 12 random nucleotides, a template-switch adaptor labeled each individual cDNA molecule. TCRdb re-called the 5' RACE reads with MiXCR, one entry per CDR3 protein. The sample holds roughly 1.7 million distinct CDR3 sequences, about 32% seen once. The chain has TRBV29-1 and TRBJ2-6, with unresolved D. The sequence came from a woman aged 25 to 39 in good health. Sequences were obtained from blood. The CDR3, as DNA: TGCAGCGTTGAGGCATATTCGGAGTCTGGGGCCAACGTCCTGACTTTC. Translating gives CSVEAYSESGANVLTF.